Listed below are T cell receptor beta chains from one sample, sequenced in a study of blood T cell repertoires in COVID-19. The assay was immunoSEQ multiplex PCR, and TCRdb's table has in-frame clones only and misses some. The sample contains approximately 300,000 clones, more than 85% of which appear only once. The sequencing input was PBMCs or T cells enriched from blood (not recorded which). These receptors originate from a woman between 25 and 40 years old who had recovered from COVID-19. Each CDR3 is given with its conserved first and last residue. The D gene is left open where the match is weak. Not every row has a clone size; where given, it reads once, few, many or a size class.

J gene: TRBJ2-5
V gene: TRBV7-8
D gene: -
clone size: -
CDR3 DNA: TGTGCCAGCAGTTTTTCCCTAGCGAAAGAGACCCAGTACTTC
CDR3 protein: CASSFSLAKETQYF

J gene: TRBJ1-2
V gene: TRBV28
D gene: TRBD1
clone size: -
CDR3 DNA: TGTGCCAGCAGTTTGTGGTCGGGACAGGGGAACTATGGCTACACCTTC
CDR3 protein: CASSLWSGQGNYGYTF

J gene: TRBJ1-4
V gene: TRBV4-3
D gene: TRBD1
clone size: -
CDR3 DNA: TGCGCCAGCAGCCAAGACGGACAGGTTAAAGAAAAACTGTTTTTT
CDR3 protein: CASSQDGQVKEKLFF

J gene: TRBJ2-3
V gene: TRBV7-9
D gene: TRBD2
clone size: -
CDR3 DNA: TGTGCCAGCAGCTTAGCGGGGGGGAAGACAGATACGCAGTATTTT
CDR3 protein: CASSLAGGKTDTQYF

J gene: TRBJ2-1
V gene: TRBV4-3
D gene: -
clone size: -
CDR3 DNA: TGCGCCAGCAGCCCACCTTTTAGCGGTAGCTCCTACAATGAGCAGTTCTTC
CDR3 protein: CASSPPFSGSSYNEQFF

J gene: TRBJ1-5
V gene: TRBV6-5
D gene: TRBD1
clone size: -
CDR3 DNA: TGTGCCAGCAGTTACTCGACAGGGTCGGGGCCCCAGCATTTT
CDR3 protein: CASSYSTGSGPQHF

J gene: TRBJ2-1
V gene: TRBV5-6
D gene: TRBD2
clone size: -
CDR3 DNA: TGTGCCAGCTCCACGGGCGCGGGAGAGATCAATGAGCAGTTCTTC
CDR3 protein: CASSTGAGEINEQFF

J gene: TRBJ2-3
V gene: TRBV4-1
D gene: TRBD2
clone size: -
CDR3 DNA: TGCGCCAGCAGCCAAGGATCCGGGGTAGCGGGGGGGCCGAATACGCAGTATTTT
CDR3 protein: CASSQGSGVAGGPNTQYF

J gene: TRBJ2-7
V gene: TRBV7-9
D gene: TRBD1
clone size: -
CDR3 DNA: TGTGCCAGCAGTTACGGACAGGGCGACGAGCAGTACTTC
CDR3 protein: CASSYGQGDEQYF

J gene: TRBJ2-7
V gene: TRBV16
D gene: TRBD1
clone size: -
CDR3 DNA: TGTGCCAGCAGCCAACCCGGGACAGGGAGCGAGCAGTACTTC
CDR3 protein: CASSQPGTGSEQYF

J gene: TRBJ2-1
V gene: TRBV27
D gene: -
clone size: -
CDR3 DNA: TGTGCCAGCAGACGACTAGGATCAATCTCCTACAATGAGCAGTTCTTC
CDR3 protein: CASRRLGSISYNEQFF

J gene: TRBJ2-7
V gene: TRBV2
D gene: -
clone size: few
CDR3 DNA: TGTGCCAGCAGTCTATCCTGGGACACGGACTTC
CDR3 protein: CASSLSWDTDF

J gene: TRBJ2-3
V gene: TRBV4-3
D gene: TRBD2
clone size: -
CDR3 DNA: TGCGCCAGCAGCCAAGAGCCAAGCGGGAGCGCAGATACGCAGTATTTT
CDR3 protein: CASSQEPSGSADTQYF

J gene: TRBJ2-7
V gene: TRBV7-9
D gene: -
clone size: -
CDR3 DNA: TGTGCCAGCAGCTCGCAGGGGAGCGAGCAGTACTTC
CDR3 protein: CASSSQGSEQYF

J gene: TRBJ1-5
V gene: TRBV28
D gene: TRBD1
clone size: -
CDR3 DNA: TGTGCCAGCCGGACAGGGGTCACCAATCAGCCCCAGCATTTT
CDR3 protein: CASRTGVTNQPQHF

J gene: TRBJ2-3
V gene: TRBV25-1
D gene: -
clone size: -
CDR3 DNA: TGTGCCAGCTCCTACACAGATACGCAGTATTTT
CDR3 protein: CASSYTDTQYF

J gene: TRBJ2-3
V gene: TRBV27
D gene: TRBD2
clone size: -
CDR3 DNA: TGTGCCAGCAGTTTTTTGGTAGCGGGTACTAGCACAGATACGCAGTATTTT
CDR3 protein: CASSFLVAGTSTDTQYF

J gene: TRBJ1-2
V gene: TRBV6-2/TRBV6-3
D gene: -
clone size: -
CDR3 DNA: TGTGCCAGCAGTTCCCCGGGTCTCGTTGGCTATGGCTACACCTTC
CDR3 protein: CASSSPGLVGYGYTF

J gene: TRBJ1-2
V gene: TRBV28
D gene: -
clone size: once
CDR3 DNA: TGTGCCAGCACCCCAGGGGTCGGCTACACCTTC
CDR3 protein: CASTPGVGYTF

J gene: TRBJ2-1
V gene: TRBV5-5
D gene: -
clone size: -
CDR3 DNA: TGTGCCAGCAGCTGGGCCGTGAGCTCCTACAATGAGCAGTTCTTC
CDR3 protein: CASSWAVSSYNEQFF

J gene: TRBJ1-5
V gene: TRBV5-1
D gene: TRBD1
clone size: -
CDR3 DNA: TGCGCCAGCAGCCCCGGGACAGATAGCAATCAGCCCCAGCATTTT
CDR3 protein: CASSPGTDSNQPQHF

J gene: TRBJ2-1
V gene: TRBV11-1
D gene: TRBD2
clone size: -
CDR3 DNA: TGTGCCAGCAGCTTTAAGCGGGAGATCCCCTACAATGAGCAGTTCTTC
CDR3 protein: CASSFKREIPYNEQFF

J gene: TRBJ1-3
V gene: TRBV30
D gene: -
clone size: once
CDR3 DNA: TGTGCCTGGGTGGGGGAGGGAATCACTGGAAACACCATATATTTT
CDR3 protein: CAWVGEGITGNTIYF

J gene: TRBJ2-7
V gene: TRBV9
D gene: TRBD1
clone size: -
CDR3 DNA: TGTGCCAGCAGCGCCTCCGGGACAGGGATCTACGAGCAGTACTTC
CDR3 protein: CASSASGTGIYEQYF

J gene: TRBJ2-2
V gene: TRBV6-5
D gene: TRBD2
clone size: -
CDR3 DNA: TGTGCCACCCAGGCGGGAGTGGATCACGGGGAGCTGTTTTTT
CDR3 protein: CATQAGVDHGELFF

J gene: TRBJ1-1
V gene: TRBV12-3/TRBV12-4
D gene: TRBD1
clone size: few
CDR3 DNA: TGTGCCAGCAGTCTCTCAGGGGGCACTGAAGCTTTCTTT
CDR3 protein: CASSLSGGTEAFF

J gene: TRBJ2-7
V gene: TRBV12-3/TRBV12-4
D gene: -
clone size: -
CDR3 DNA: TGTGCCAGCAGTTTTCAGGGGCTATACGAGCAGTACTTC
CDR3 protein: CASSFQGLYEQYF